The sequence of this TCR beta chain was determined in a study of control samples from healthy donors and cancer patients. Germline CDR1 is SGHRS and CDR2 is YFSETQ. V was cut by 2 bases and J by 0 bases, with 14 bases left in between. There are 16 residues in the CDR3. The repertoire was sequenced with immunoSEQ multiplex PCR; TCRdb's copy has only in-frame clones and lacks some. This sample has 170,000 or so clones, with around 92% found just once. Sequenced material: blood. The chain is built from TRBV5-1 and TRBJ1-2, with D unclear. This TCR derives from a woman between 35 and 50 years old in good health. The CDR3 DNA reads as TGCGCCAGCAGCTTAGGATCGTGGACGGCTAACTATGGCTACACCTTC. Its translation: CASSLGSWTANYGYTF.